The 4 T cell receptor beta chains below were found in one sample sequenced in a study of blood T cell repertoires in COVID-19. Produced via immunoSEQ multiplex PCR; TCRdb's table is partial and in-frame only. This table has roughly 230,000 clones, over 80% appearing once. Sequenced: peripheral blood. These receptors all stem from a man aged 40-55 years with acute or convalescent COVID-19.

The V gene is TRBV5-1, the J gene TRBJ2-5; D is possibly TRBD2 (5 bases). The CDR3 has 15 amino acids. Between the trimmed V and J ends, which lost 0 bases and 4 bases, there was a span of 13 bases. The germline CDR1 and CDR2 sequences are SGHRS and YFSETQ. DNA of the CDR3: TGCGCCAGCAGCTTGGCGCGGGCCGAGGGAGAGACCCAGTACTTC. This sequence encodes CASSLARAEGETQYF.

The chain has TRBV19 and TRBJ2-1, with a tentative D call TRBD2 (6 bases). The CDR3 totals 16 residues. Germline V gives CDR1 LNHDA, CDR2 SQIVND (reference sequence). The V end was cut by 1 base, the J end by 2 bases, with 12 bases between. In DNA form, the CDR3 reads TGTGCCAGTAGTATAGCCCGCGCGGGACCCTACAATGAGCAGTTCTTC. Translation gives CASSIARAGPYNEQFF.

This clone has only a few counts. The J gene is TRBJ2-7, the V gene TRBV4-2; 13 bases line up with TRBD2. The CDR3 contains 16 residues. V lost 0 bases and J lost 5; bases outside the gene matches: 4. CDR1 is LGHNA, CDR2 YNFKEQ, per germline. The DNA of the CDR3 is TGTGCCAGCAGCCAAGAACTAGCGGGAGGGCCTCACGAGCAGTACTTC. It codes for CASSQELAGGPHEQYF.

The chain carries TRBV2 and TRBJ1-5, with D uncertain. Looked up from germline, CDR1 is SNHLY and CDR2 is FYNNEI. There are 16 residues in the CDR3. V was pared by 2 bases and J by 0 bases, with 11 bases between. The CDR3 loop is CASSESFSLSNQPQHF. CDR3 DNA: TGTGCCAGCAGTGAATCGTTTTCACTTAGCAATCAGCCCCAGCATTTT.